Listed below are T cell receptor beta chains from one sample, sequenced in a study of post-analysis software for immune sequencing data. TCRdb re-called the PCR reads through MiXCR, storing one row per CDR3 protein. The table has roughly 730,000 distinct CDR3 sequences, 30% seen once. The sample consisted of blood. These receptors all come from a girl aged 10-17 years with multiple sclerosis. Both conserved end residues are part of each CDR3. D genes are given only for firm matches. Clone size is not always given. Where it is, it says once, few, many or a class for expanded clones.

D gene	J gene	clone size	V gene	CDR3 protein
.	TRBJ1-2	.	TRBV13	CASSRLPDELYGYTF
TRBD1	TRBJ2-7	few	TRBV28	CASSRPGQAPGEQYF
TRBD1	TRBJ1-2	few	TRBV4-3	CASSQGDSLNYGYTF
.	TRBJ2-1	.	TRBV15	CATRVGPGGYNEQFF
TRBD1	TRBJ2-1	.	TRBV20-1	CSADDRGVGEQFF
.	TRBJ2-4	many	TRBV10-2	CASSETASGRDIQYF
.	TRBJ2-5	few	TRBV20-1	CSAIQVTSETQYF
TRBD1	TRBJ2-4	few	TRBV29-1	CSAGDRGLRYF
TRBD2	TRBJ2-3	few	TRBV6-6	CASIGLAGGTDTQYF
TRBD2	.	.	TRBV9	CASSDLAEETQYF
TRBD1	TRBJ2-7	.	TRBV7-8	CASSLAGQSYEQYF
.	TRBJ2-7	.	TRBV7-9	CASSLAPGTTRPYEQYF
TRBD2	TRBJ2-3	.	TRBV20-1	CSARRLAGGPGRPDTQYF
.	TRBJ2-5	few	TRBV12-3/TRBV12-4	CASSPVRGNEQYF
.	TRBJ2-7	.	TRBV28	CASSLTGTSFVEQYF
.	TRBJ2-3	few	TRBV7-2	CASSERVDTQYF
.	TRBJ2-3	few	TRBV9	CASSVRRDSDTQYF
.	TRBJ2-5	.	TRBV5-1	CASSLEWPQETQYF
TRBD2	TRBJ2-5	.	TRBV7-8	CASSVSGGGWETQYF
.	TRBJ2-1	few	TRBV12-3/TRBV12-4	CASSSLGRSSYNEQFF
.	TRBJ2-1	.	TRBV5-1	CASSLVASGIEQFF
TRBD1	TRBJ1-2	many	TRBV20-1	CSATDRGQNYGYTF
TRBD1	TRBJ1-4	.	TRBV29-1	CSVRTGSNEKLFF
TRBD1	TRBJ2-7	few	TRBV24-1	CATSDHRTGGDEQYF
TRBD1	TRBJ2-1	few	TRBV20-1	CSASGTAPSSYNEQFF
.	TRBJ2-5	few	TRBV7-9	CASSPPDRLWETQYF
.	TRBJ2-1	few	TRBV6-6	CASTTGPSINEQFF
TRBD1	TRBJ2-3	.	TRBV18	CASSQPGQPTDTQYF
TRBD1	TRBJ2-3	few	TRBV20-1	CSGGDRSTDTQYF
.	TRBJ2-1	many	TRBV6-5	CASSYSRTGGVYNEQFF
TRBD1	TRBJ2-1	many	TRBV9	CASSRDSYNEQFF
.	TRBJ1-2	.	TRBV20-1	CSARDVGQKIYGYTF
TRBD1	TRBJ2-7	many	TRBV6-6	CASRVMGQGRYEQYF
TRBD1	TRBJ1-4	few	TRBV3-1	CASSVRTGGGEKLFF
TRBD2	TRBJ2-5	.	TRBV12-3/TRBV12-4	CAGSSYPRLAAHQETQYF
TRBD1	TRBJ2-1	.	TRBV12-3/TRBV12-4	CASTDLGTGKNGQFF
.	TRBJ2-3	many	TRBV20-1	CSQTGTITDTQYF
.	TRBJ2-7	many	TRBV29-1	CSVRGTYEQYF
.	TRBJ1-2	.	TRBV12-5	CASGPTLGDRGYTF
.	TRBJ2-7	few	TRBV29-1	CSATRSVEQYF
.	TRBJ2-7	few	TRBV6-2/TRBV6-3	CASSYSGNLYEQYF
TRBD1	TRBJ2-3	.	TRBV5-1	CASSVAGTGSTDTQYF
.	TRBJ2-1	few	TRBV20-1	CSAPRRRYNEQFF
.	TRBJ1-2	.	TRBV28	CASSPIMGLYGYTF
.	TRBJ2-1	.	TRBV10-3	CAIRDVDEQFF
.	TRBJ1-1	.	TRBV4-1	CASSQGGPSTEAFF
.	TRBJ2-4	few	TRBV7-2	CASSLGTPRNTIQYF
.	TRBJ1-2	many	TRBV29-1	CSVVYTHLDGYTF
TRBD2	TRBJ2-7	.	TRBV20-1	CSARGLAGVRNKQYF
TRBD1	TRBJ2-3	many	TRBV4-3	CASSQDRGGADTQYF
TRBD1	TRBJ1-2	.	TRBV7-9	CASSTTGQHFYGYTF
.	TRBJ1-4	few	TRBV29-1	CSVGVNEKLFF
.	TRBJ1-6	.	TRBV6-5	CASSSGPPSSPLHF